The TCR beta chain under discussion was sequenced for a study of blood T cell repertoires in COVID-19. Study-level background: Acute and convalescent COVID-19 samples came from the United States, Italy and Spain. In each case, the material was cDNA or gDNA derived from T cells, B-cell-depleted T cells, or PBMCs.

This clone was detected only once. In the authors' methods: It was from reference gene primer amplification that nucleated cell counts were estimated. TCRdb's copy holds only in-frame clones and misses some; the assay was immunoSEQ multiplex PCR. V, J and clone size reflect that table, while D and trimming were determined from the DNA. The sample has tens of thousands of clones; 80% to 90% are singletons. The V segment lost 1 base and the J segment 2 bases; nucleotides outside the gene matches: 5. Germline values: CDR1 SGHAT, CDR2 FQNNGV. The CDR3 consists of 16 residues. Sequencing input: peripheral blood. The clonotype originates from a man between 60 and 75 years old with acute or convalescent COVID-19. The chain employs TRBV11-2 and TRBJ2-5, with 9 positions matching TRBD2. The CDR3 protein is CASSLAGLAQQETQYF. The DNA of the CDR3 is TGTGCCAGCAGCTTAGCCGGACTAGCGCAACAAGAGACCCAGTACTTC.